One sample yielded the 20 T cell receptor beta chains listed below, sequenced in a study of blood T cells in healthy people across ages. The use of a sample-barcoded 5' primer and a J-beta primer mix characterized a second PCR of roughly 6 to 11 cycles. One entry per CDR3 protein results from TCRdb running MiXCR on the 5' RACE reads. The sample has around 1,500,000 distinct CDR3 sequences; 28% are singletons. Source material: blood. Receptor source: a woman in her thirties in good health.

The chain joins TRBV12-3 or TRBV12-4 to TRBJ1-4; weak D call: TRBD1 (5 bases). V was clipped by 8 bases and J by 8 bases, with 21 bases between them. The CDR3 runs 15 residues. CDR3 sequence: CASCPRAGPREKLFF. Here the CDR3 DNA reads TGTGCCAGCTGCCCCCGGGCAGGGCCTAGGGAAAAACTGTTTTTT.

The chain uses TRBV5-1 and TRBJ2-1; 11 bases map to TRBD2. Trimming at V came to 7 bases and at J to 3 bases, leaving 12 bases not matched to a gene. Per germline, CDR1 SGHRS and CDR2 YFSETQ. The CDR3 runs to 17 residues. The DNA of the CDR3 is TGCGCCAGCCGACAATCCGCGACTAGCGGGGACTACAATGAGCAGTTCTTC. Translation gives CASRQSATSGDYNEQFF.

V usage is TRBV5-1 and J usage is TRBJ2-3, with 9 bases matching TRBD2. The CDR3 contains 16 residues. V gave up 4 bases and J gave up 3 bases; unmatched junction bases: 9. The germline gives CDR1 SGHRS, CDR2 YFSETQ. In nucleotides, the CDR3 is TGCGCCAGCAGCCCCCCAAGCGGGGGGCCGACAGATACGCAGTATTTT. It yields the protein CASSPPSGGPTDTQYF.

CDR3 DNA: TGTGCCACCAGTGATTTGACTGGTTACGAGCAGTACTTC. Translated, it gives CATSDLTGYEQYF. V is TRBV24-1 and J is TRBJ2-7; D not resolved. This CDR3 region has 13 residues. Looked up from germline, CDR1 is KGHDR and CDR2 is SFDVKD. Trimming removed 0 bases at V and 4 bases at J, with 6 bases between.

The J gene is TRBJ2-7, the V gene TRBV15, with D possibly being TRBD2 (6 bases). Germline loops: CDR1 LNHNV, CDR2 YYDKDF (reference sequence). Trimming cost V 8 bases and J 11 bases, with 19 bases left between them. The CDR3 runs to 12 residues. For the CDR3, the DNA is TGTGCCACCTCCCCGGGAGAAGGGATGGAGTACTTC. It is translated as CATSPGEGMEYF.

The sample holds many counts of this clonotype. Written as DNA, the CDR3 is TGTGCCAGCTCACCCAATCGCAATCAGCCCCAGCATTTT. This sequence encodes CASSPNRNQPQHF. The chain recombines TRBV18 with TRBJ1-5; D gene uncertain. The ends were cut back, 3 bases at V and 2 bases at J, with 5 bases in the middle. The CDR3 sequence is 13 residues long. Looked up from germline, CDR1 is KGHSH and CDR2 is LQKENI. The entire variable domain, with the rest obtained from reference TRBV18 and TRBJ1-5, is as follows: NAGVMQNPRHLVRRRGQEARLRCSPMKGHSHVYWYRQLPEEGLKFMVYLQKENIIDESGMPKERFSAEFPKEGPSILRIQQVVRGDSAAYFCASSPNRNQPQHFGDGTRLSIL.

The rearrangement links TRBV6-2 or TRBV6-3 to TRBJ1-6; TRBD1 aligns across 7 bases. From germline, CDR1 is MNHEY and CDR2 SVGEGT. With 6 bases clipped from V and 8 bases from J, the junction kept 10 bases outside the gene matches. The CDR3 is made up of 15 amino acids. The CDR3 reads CASRPDRDGYSPLHF. The CDR3 bases are TGTGCCAGCAGACCCGACAGGGACGGATATTCACCCCTCCACTTT.

To note about this clonotype: Since a much larger clone is just one base distant, this may be a read error. The chain has TRBV20-1 and TRBJ2-1, with a possible D match to TRBD1 (6 bases). The CDR3 contains 11 residues. V lost 1 base to trimming and J lost 9 bases, with 7 bases between them. Per germline, CDR1 DFQATT and CDR2 SNEGSKA (reference sequence). The CDR3 is CSARVRGEQFF. DNA of the CDR3: TGCAGTGCTAGAGTCAGGGGTGAGCAGTTCTTC.

This clonotype has only a few counts. V is TRBV12-3 or TRBV12-4 and J is TRBJ2-7; D call uncertain. Trimming shortened V by 3 bases and J by 6 bases, and 15 bases separated the two germline ends. The CDR3 has 14 amino acids. The CDR3 bases are TGTGCCAGCAGTTTGGTAGGCTATGGCACCGAGCAGTACTTC. Translating it yields CASSLVGYGTEQYF.

This clonotype was seen a handful of times. The J gene is TRBJ2-7, the V gene TRBV19; 9 bases match TRBD2. The V and J ends lost 3 bases and 5 bases, in that order; junction bases with no gene match: 17. The CDR3 is 18 residues long. Germline V gene data show CDR1 as LNHDA and CDR2 as SQIVND (reference sequence). The CDR3 bases are TGTGCCAGTAGTATTGGCGGCGGGAGGGCCGGGTACCGAAACGAGCAGTACTTC. This sequence encodes CASSIGGGRAGYRNEQYF.

About this clonotype: Since a much larger clone is just one base distant, this may be a read error. The CDR3 sequence is CASTPRGSQETQYF. The DNA of the CDR3 is TGTGCCAGCACACCACGTGGCTCCCAAGAGACCCAGTACTTC. The V call is TRBV6-5, the J call TRBJ2-5, with D unresolved. CDR1 and CDR2 from the germline V gene are MNHEY and SVGAGI. V lost 7 bases and J lost 1, with 13 bases in between. CDR3 length: 14 amino acids.

This chain joins TRBV5-1 and TRBJ2-5; D unresolved. Germline V gene data show CDR1 as SGHRS and CDR2 as YFSETQ. The CDR3 loop spans 16 amino acids. Trimming took 0 bases from V and 4 from J, leaving 16 bases between them. The DNA for the CDR3 is TGCGCCAGCAGCTTGGGTAGTCCCCGGCGGACAGAGACCCAGTACTTC. Translation: CASSLGSPRRTETQYF.

The rearrangement joins TRBV2 to TRBJ2-3; 9 positions agree with TRBD2. The germline CDR1 and CDR2 sequences are SNHLY and FYNNEI. The CDR3 spans 14 residues. Germline trimming cut 2 bases from V and 9 bases from J; bases unmatched to any gene: 6. The CDR3 region is CASSEMASGTTQYF. DNA of the CDR3: TGTGCCAGCAGTGAAATGGCTAGCGGGACGACGCAGTATTTT.

This clonotype was seen ten or more times. V and J are TRBV10-3 and TRBJ2-7; 8 bases match TRBD1. The CDR3 runs to 14 residues. Germline CDR1 and CDR2: ENHRY and SYGVKD. V was pared by 2 bases and J by 5 bases, with 5 bases of the junction left unmatched. The chain's CDR3 is CAISETGGKNEQYF. As DNA, the CDR3 is TGTGCCATCAGTGAGACAGGGGGAAAGAACGAGCAGTACTTC.

The table lists this clonotype with many counts. V and J are TRBV6-5 and TRBJ2-3, with a weak D call TRBD2 (6 bases). The CDR3 loop spans 15 amino acids. Between the trimmed V and J ends, which lost 0 bases and 2 bases, there was a span of 9 bases. The germline V gene has CDR1 MNHEY and CDR2 SVGAGI. Here the CDR3 DNA reads TGTGCCAGCAGTTACTCTGCGGGGCCCACAGATACGCAGTATTTT. This gives the protein CASSYSAGPTDTQYF.

This clonotype was counted many times. The chain combines TRBV28 with TRBJ2-6; D unresolved. This CDR3 is built from 13 residues. The germline V and J ends were trimmed by 8 bases and 4 bases, with 9 bases remaining between them. The V gene's germline CDR1 is MDHEN and CDR2 SYDVKM. CDR3 sequence reads: CASQTPGANVLTF. The CDR3, as DNA: TGTGCCAGCCAGACCCCCGGGGCCAACGTCCTGACTTTC.

This sequence joins TRBV29-1 and TRBJ1-1; D uncertain. Trimming cost V 6 bases and J 1 base, with 9 bases left between them. Germline-derived CDR1 and CDR2 are SQVTM and ANQGSEA. There are 12 residues in the CDR3. The DNA of the CDR3 is TGCAGCGTAGATACAGAGAACACTGAAGCTTTCTTT. It is translated as CSVDTENTEAFF. The whole variable domain, remainder taken from reference TRBV29-1 and TRBJ1-1, is SAVISQKPSRDICQRGTSLTIQCQVDSQVTMMFWYRQQPGQSLTLIATANQGSEATYESGFVIDKFPISRPNLTFSTLTVSNMSPEDSSIYLCSVDTENTEAFFGQGTRLTVV.

For this clonotype: Possible read error: a much larger clone is one base away. The V call is TRBV12-3 or TRBV12-4, the J call TRBJ2-7; TRBD1 matches at 9 bases. CDR3 length: 15 amino acids. The CDR3 nucleotides are TGTGTCAGCAGTGGAACCGGGACAGGGATCTACGAGCAGTACTTC. The encoded protein is CVSSGTGTGIYEQYF.

The chain couples TRBV11-2 to TRBJ2-3; D remains ambiguous. V lost 3 bases and J 2 bases, leaving 9 bases between the germline ends. This CDR3 comprises 14 residues. Germline V gene sequence: CDR1 SGHAT, CDR2 FQNNGV. The CDR3 protein is CASSFHGATDTQYF. CDR3 in DNA: TGTGCCAGCAGCTTCCATGGAGCCACAGATACGCAGTATTTT.

The chain recombines TRBV28 with TRBJ1-6, with 10 nucleotides matching TRBD1. The CDR3 has 15 residues. CDR1 and CDR2 from the germline V gene are MDHEN and SYDVKM. The V and J ends lost 5 bases and 9 bases, in that order; junction bases with no gene match: 7. CDR3 in amino acids: CASSPAGQGISPLHF. For the CDR3, the DNA is TGTGCCAGCAGTCCCGCGGGACAGGGGATTTCACCCCTCCACTTT.